Listed below are T cell receptor beta chains from one sample, sequenced in a study. One entry per CDR3 protein results from TCRdb running MiXCR on the 5' RACE reads. The sample consists of about 40,000 distinct CDR3 sequences, under 20% of them appearing once. Material for sequencing was naive CD4+ T cells sorted from a lymph node. The source of these receptors is a female donor with breast cancer. Both conserved end residues are trimmed from each CDR3.

V gene	J gene	CDR3 protein
TRBV11-3	TRBJ2-1	ASSLVSGRWLREQF
TRBV7-8	TRBJ2-7	ASSLAQYTYEQY
TRBV20-1	TRBJ1-5	SARGGLDNQPQH
TRBV27	TRBJ2-1	ASYAGIKSYNEQF
TRBV9	TRBJ2-7	ASSVTVRYEQY
TRBV5-1	TRBJ2-3	ASSRDHSTDTRY
TRBV29-1	TRBJ1-1	SVDPSGRMRSEAF
TRBV9	TRBJ2-5	ASSPPVAGRKETQY
TRBV7-9	TRBJ2-3	ASDASGRLSSTDTQY
TRBV5-1	TRBJ2-3	ASSLDRGSTDTQY
TRBV2	TRBJ1-2	ARYRLQGGMDGYT